The T cell receptor beta chain described here comes from a study of T cell changes during pregnancy in multiple sclerosis. Data came from immunoSEQ multiplex PCR; TCRdb stores just in-frame clones and leaves some out. The sample has tens of thousands of clones, under 95% seen once. This CDR3 comprises 13 residues. Germline CDR1 and CDR2: LNHDA and SQIVND (reference sequence). Trimming removed 6 bases from V and 0 bases from J, with 9 bases in between. The receptor was isolated from a female donor in good health, enrolled as a control in a pregnancy study. The source was CD4+ T cells from peripheral blood mononuclear cells, collected in the second trimester of pregnancy. The chain employs TRBV19 and TRBJ2-7; TRBD1 might be the D (6 bases). CDR3 protein: CASSRGSSYEQYF. Here the CDR3 DNA reads TGTGCCAGTAGCAGGGGTAGCTCCTACGAGCAGTACTTC.